The 7 T cell receptor beta chains in this list originate from one sample, sequenced in a study of patients and donors after allogeneic stem cell transplantation. MiXCR, run by TCRdb on the RT-PCR reads, gives a single entry per CDR3 protein. The table records roughly 960,000 distinct CDR3 sequences, over 15% of them present only once. Sequenced input: blood, either unsorted or a sorted T cell fraction (not recorded which). The receptor source for this set is a human donor who was either an allogeneic HSCT recipient or a stem cell or donor lymphocyte infusion donor (not recorded which). It is not recorded whose cells these are; they may come from a transplant donor.

V and J are TRBV10-3 and TRBJ2-6; 7 nucleotides line up with TRBD1. The CDR3 length is 14 residues. V gave up 6 bases and J gave up 2 bases; unmatched junction bases: 1. Germline V lookup: CDR1 ENHRY, CDR2 SYGVKD. CDR3 nucleotides: TGTGCCATCAGCGGGACAGCTGGGGCCAACGTCCTGACTTTC. This sequence encodes CAISGTAGANVLTF.

The V and J genes are TRBV10-3 and TRBJ1-1, with D maybe TRBD1 (5 bases). From germline, CDR1 is ENHRY and CDR2 SYGVKD. Trimming took 10 bases from V and 0 from J, leaving 12 bases between them. The CDR3 contains 13 residues. The CDR3 sequence: CATTTEMNTEAFF. Written as DNA, the CDR3 is TGTGCCACCACGACAGAAATGAACACTGAAGCTTTCTTT.

V is TRBV29-1 and J is TRBJ2-7; 7 positions agree with TRBD2. Germline trimming cut 7 bases from V and 4 bases from J; bases unmatched to any gene: 7. This CDR3 is built from 12 residues. The germline gives CDR1 SQVTM, CDR2 ANQGSEA. CDR3 sequence: CSGGRGQYEQYF. CDR3 nucleotide sequence: TGCAGCGGGGGGAGGGGTCAGTACGAGCAGTACTTC.

This clonotype has more than one count but fewer than ten. The gene calls are TRBV11-1 and TRBJ2-7; 7 nucleotides line up with TRBD1. Looked up from germline, CDR1 is SGHAT and CDR2 is FQDESV (reference sequence). CDR3 length: 18 amino acids. V lost 0 bases to trimming and J lost 2 bases; unmatched junction nucleotides: 13. CDR3 DNA sequence: TGTGCCAGCAGCTTAGCGGGAAACGCAAGACAGGGTACCTACGAGCAGTACTTC. Translating gives CASSLAGNARQGTYEQYF.

Only a few counts were recorded for this clonotype. V usage is TRBV9 and J usage is TRBJ2-2; D assignment may be TRBD1 or TRBD2 (6 bases each). This CDR3 contains 14 residues. V dropped 3 bases and J dropped 4 bases, with 10 bases sitting between them. Looked up from germline, CDR1 is SGDLS and CDR2 is YYNGEE. DNA for the CDR3: TGTGCCAGCAGCGGGGGGGCACTCACCGGGGAGCTGTTTTTT. Protein: CASSGGALTGELFF.

The chain joins TRBV12-3 or TRBV12-4 to TRBJ1-6; D gene ambiguous. The CDR3 covers 14 residues. Trimming pared 3 bases from V and 7 bases from J, leaving 10 bases between. This CDR3 reads CASSFKSLNSPLHF. CDR3 DNA sequence: TGTGCCAGCAGTTTCAAGAGCTTAAATTCACCCCTCCACTTT.

This clonotype was detected only a few times. V is TRBV25-1 and J is TRBJ2-7; D might be TRBD2 (6 bases). The V gene's germline CDR1 is MGHDK and CDR2 SYGVNS. This CDR3 comprises 14 residues. With 5 bases removed from V and 1 base from J, the gap between germline ends came to 12 bases. CDR3 sequence: CASSRDSASYEQYF. CDR3 bases: TGTGCCAGCAGTCGGGACTCGGCGTCCTACGAGCAGTACTTC.